These 21 T cell receptor beta chains were sequenced from one sample in a study of T cell repertoires in cytomegalovirus infection. Their antigens are not known. From the reads, TCRdb called clonotypes with MiXCR, one entry per CDR3 protein. The repertoire consists of 100,000 to 150,000 distinct CDR3 sequences, with over 25% occurring once and the leading ten covering 58%. Material: CD8+ T cells from cultured PBMCs, obtained from culture after CMV antigen stimulation. These receptors all come from a human donor in good health (CMV status not recorded). Some clones in this sample may be carry-over from other donors' samples.

CDR3 DNA: TGTGCCAGTAGTCCCCGGCAGGGGGGCTATGGCTACACCTTC. The encoded protein is CASSPRQGGYGYTF. The chain has TRBV19 and TRBJ1-2; the match to TRBD1 covers 7 bases. The CDR3 consists of 14 residues. Trimming cost V 5 bases and J 4 bases; bases outside gene matches: 7. Germline V lookup: CDR1 LNHDA, CDR2 SQIVND (reference sequence).

Ten or more counts support this clonotype. The J gene is TRBJ2-1, the V gene TRBV7-6; 7 bases map to TRBD1. V lost 5 bases, J lost 8 bases, and 12 bases stayed unmatched. Per germline, CDR1 SGHVS and CDR2 FNYEAQ. The CDR3 runs to 15 residues. The CDR3 region has the DNA TGTGCCAGCAGCCTACGACAGGGCCTTACCGATGAGCAGTTCTTC. Its translation is CASSLRQGLTDEQFF.

This clonotype was seen a few times. V usage is TRBV5-5 and J usage is TRBJ1-1; no clear D gene. This CDR3 comprises 13 residues. V was pared by 0 bases and J by 7 bases, with 10 bases between. Germline CDR1 is SGHKS and CDR2 is YYEKEE (reference sequence). The CDR3 DNA is TGTGCCAGCAGCTTGGTAGCGGCAGATGAAGCTTTCTTT. Its protein product is CASSLVAADEAFF.

This clonotype turned up a few times. The chain is built from TRBV7-6 and TRBJ1-1; D ambiguous. This CDR3 region has 13 residues. Trimming removed 2 bases at V and 0 bases at J, with 4 bases between. Germline loops: CDR1 SGHVS, CDR2 FNYEAQ. The CDR3 DNA follows: TGTGCCAGCAGCTTATATCTGAACACTGAAGCTTTCTTT. It encodes CASSLYLNTEAFF.

This clonotype was observed at least ten times. The rearrangement joins TRBV28 to TRBJ2-1, with 10 nucleotides matching TRBD2. The V gene's germline CDR1 is MDHEN and CDR2 SYDVKM. The CDR3 loop spans 15 amino acids. V gave up 6 bases and J gave up 6 bases; unmatched junction bases: 8. CDR3 DNA sequence: TGTGCCAGCAGGGCCGAGCGGGGGGGACTCAATGAGCAGTTCTTC. Residues: CASRAERGGLNEQFF.

This clonotype occurred a few times. The J gene is TRBJ1-1, the V gene TRBV7-2, with D perhaps TRBD1 (5 bases). This CDR3 region has 16 residues. CDR1 and CDR2 from the germline V gene are SGHTA and FQGNSA. The ends were cut back, 2 bases at V and 1 base at J, with 14 bases in the middle. CDR3 nucleotide sequence: TGTGCCAGCAGCTTAAAATATTTTGGGGGGAACACTGAAGCTTTCTTT. Amino acid sequence: CASSLKYFGGNTEAFF.

V is TRBV12-3 or TRBV12-4 and J is TRBJ2-3; D call uncertain. V lost 2 bases and J lost 6, with 6 bases in between. The CDR3 sequence is 12 residues long. The CDR3 sequence: CASSLNWDTQYF. CDR3 bases: TGTGCCAGCAGTTTAAATTGGGATACGCAGTATTTT.

This clonotype was picked up a small number of times. The chain is built from TRBV7-9 and TRBJ2-7, with TRBD2 as a possible D gene (5 bases). The germline V gene has CDR1 SEHNR and CDR2 FQNEAQ (reference sequence). CDR3 length: 12 residues. V was shortened by 8 bases and J by 6 bases, with 14 bases between the two germline ends. The DNA of the CDR3 is TGTGCCAGCGGAACGGGGTCTAGCGAGCAGTACTTC. Protein sequence: CASGTGSSEQYF.

In its sample, this clonotype was seen a few times. The genes are TRBV4-2 and TRBJ2-3; 8 nucleotides agree with TRBD2. CDR3 length equals 16 residues. Losses at the gene ends were 2 bases for V and 2 bases for J; bases not matched to a gene: 6. Germline loops: CDR1 LGHNA, CDR2 YNFKEQ. The CDR3 region has the DNA TGTGCCAGCAGCCAAATACTAGCGGACTACACAGATACGCAGTATTTT. Translating gives CASSQILADYTDTQYF.

This clonotype was counted many times. The rearrangement joins TRBV7-2 to TRBJ2-2; 9 nucleotides line up with TRBD1. CDR3 length equals 18 residues. Germline CDR1 SGHTA, CDR2 FQGNSA. J was trimmed by 5 bases and V by 5 bases; bases with no gene match: 15. CDR3 loop: CASSRGPTGGSETGELFF. CDR3 sequence (DNA): TGTGCCAGCAGCCGCGGCCCTACAGGGGGCAGTGAGACCGGGGAGCTGTTTTTT.

The chain employs TRBV5-1 and TRBJ1-1, with D uncertain. Germline lookup yields CDR1 SGHRS and CDR2 YFSETQ. The CDR3 is made up of 13 amino acids. V dropped 0 bases and J dropped 4 bases, with 7 bases sitting between them. The CDR3 loop is CASSLVGPTEAFF. CDR3 nucleotide sequence: TGCGCCAGCAGCTTGGTAGGGCCCACTGAAGCTTTCTTT.

The rearrangement uses TRBV4-1 and TRBJ2-7; D is possibly TRBD1 (5 bases). CDR1 is MGHRA, CDR2 YSYEKL, per germline. This CDR3 has 17 amino acids. Trimming removed 2 bases from V and 0 bases from J, with 17 bases in between. The CDR3 loop reads CASSQQQGDPISYEQYF. The CDR3 DNA sequence: TGCGCCAGCAGCCAACAGCAGGGTGACCCCATCTCCTACGAGCAGTACTTC.

This clonotype occurred many times. J is TRBJ2-2 and V is TRBV7-2; tentative D call: TRBD1 (6 bases). This CDR3 is built from 14 residues. Germline V gives CDR1 SGHTA, CDR2 FQGNSA. V was pared by 5 bases and J by 2 bases, with 9 bases between. CDR3 region: CASSLQGNTGELFF. Here the CDR3 DNA reads TGTGCCAGCAGCCTACAGGGTAACACCGGGGAGCTGTTTTTT.

This clonotype has a count of ten or more. The chain carries TRBV6-6 and TRBJ1-4, with 7 bases aligning to TRBD1. The CDR3 spans 17 residues. CDR1 is MNHNY, CDR2 SVGAGI, per germline (reference sequence). Germline trimming cut 0 bases from V and 11 bases from J; bases unmatched to any gene: 15. For the CDR3, the DNA is TGTGCCAGCAGTTACTCGCTCGTCGGGACAGTAAGGGAGAAACTGTTTTTT. Translation: CASSYSLVGTVREKLFF.

The chain carries TRBV6-6 and TRBJ2-3; D might be TRBD2 (6 bases). CDR1 MNHNY and CDR2 SVGAGI come from the germline V gene (reference sequence). Between the trimmed V and J ends, which lost 8 bases and 6 bases, there was a span of 6 bases. The CDR3 extends over 10 amino acids. CDR3 region: CASGGDTQYF. In DNA, the CDR3 is TGTGCCAGCGGGGGGGATACGCAGTATTTT.

This clonotype was detected ten times or more. The rearrangement uses TRBV7-2 and TRBJ2-1, with D possibly matching TRBD1 (6 bases). Germline CDR1 is SGHTA and CDR2 is FQGNSA. CDR3 size: 15 residues. V lost 4 bases and J 3 bases, leaving 13 bases between the germline ends. CDR3 in amino acids: CASSYRDTGYNEQFF. The CDR3 nucleotides read TGTGCCAGCAGCTACCGGGACACGGGCTACAATGAGCAGTTCTTC.

The V gene is TRBV7-9, the J gene TRBJ2-7; 9 positions agree with TRBD1. CDR1 and CDR2 from the germline V gene are SEHNR and FQNEAQ (reference sequence). The CDR3 runs to 16 residues. J was trimmed by 4 bases and V by 5 bases; bases with no gene match: 12. The CDR3 DNA sequence: TGTGCCAGCAGCAGGGGACAGGGATCCTCTCCTTACGAGCAGTACTTC. This sequence encodes CASSRGQGSSPYEQYF.

In its sample, this clonotype was seen a few times. V gene TRBV7-9 combines with J gene TRBJ1-2, with no clear D. CDR3 length equals 14 residues. V lost 3 bases and J lost 7, with 15 bases in between. CDR1 and CDR2 from the germline V gene are SEHNR and FQNEAQ (reference sequence). CDR3 nucleotide sequence: TGTGCCAGCAGCTTGTCCGTCCGAGCAGGTGGCTACACCTTC. Protein sequence: CASSLSVRAGGYTF.

This clonotype came up many times. This chain connects TRBV7-2 to TRBJ2-3, with a tentative D call TRBD1 (5 bases). The CDR3 is made up of 15 amino acids. V was trimmed by 4 bases and J by 2 bases, leaving 13 bases between them. The germline gives CDR1 SGHTA, CDR2 FQGNSA. The chain's CDR3 is CASSSWGLNTDTQYF. The CDR3 nucleotides read TGTGCCAGCAGCTCCTGGGGCCTCAACACAGATACGCAGTATTTT.

This clonotype appeared a few times. This chain links TRBV11-2 with TRBJ1-1, with D maybe TRBD1 (5 bases). Trimming took off 2 bases at V and 2 bases at J, with 12 bases between the two ends. This CDR3 has 15 residues. Germline V gives CDR1 SGHAT, CDR2 FQNNGV. This CDR3 reads CASSLIGTVNTEAFF. As DNA, the CDR3 is TGTGCCAGCAGCTTAATTGGGACGGTAAACACTGAAGCTTTCTTT.

The V and J genes are TRBV4-1 and TRBJ1-2; possible D gene TRBD1, 5 bases. Trimming cost V 0 bases and J 7 bases, with 18 bases left between them. The germline V gene has CDR1 MGHRA and CDR2 YSYEKL. The CDR3 is 16 residues long. The CDR3 nucleotides are TGCGCCAGCAGCCAAGATCATGAGGGCCCCGGGGGTGGCTACACCTTC. Translated: CASSQDHEGPGGGYTF.